The entry that follows covers one T cell receptor (beta chain) sequence. The sample originates from a study of cytomegalovirus exposure and HLA in healthy donors. The primer mix had 60 Vbeta and 13 Jbeta primers. Method: immunoSEQ multiplex PCR; TCRdb's copy keeps in-frame clones and lacks some. The table shows 150,000 to 200,000 clones, with roughly 77% occurring only once. Trimming cost V 0 bases and J 1 base, with 12 bases left between them. This CDR3 contains 16 residues. The germline V gene encodes CDR1 MNHNS and CDR2 SASEGT. The V and J genes are TRBV6-1 and TRBJ1-1; D is unresolved. This clonotype originated in a woman in her 40s in good health and CMV-seropositive. The sequenced sample consisted of PBMCs. As DNA, the CDR3 is TGTGCCAGCAGTGAAGCGCGGCGGAGTTCGAACACTGAAGCTTTCTTT. Translated: CASSEARRSSNTEAFF.